This is a list of T cell receptor beta chains from one sample in a study of blood T cell repertoires in COVID-19. Assay used: immunoSEQ multiplex PCR; TCRdb lists only in-frame clones, some missing. The sample lists about 220,000 clones; around 86% were seen once. Sequenced: peripheral blood. These receptors all come from a man in his thirties or forties who had recovered from COVID-19. Each CDR3 is given with its conserved first and last residue. The order of the fields is D gene, V gene, clone size, J gene, CDR3 protein, CDR3 DNA. The D gene is left open where the match is weak. Only some rows state a clone size, as once, few, many or a class for expanded clones.

d_gene: TRBD1; v_gene: TRBV5-1; abundance: -; j_gene: TRBJ2-7; CDR3aa: CASSNRDRRNRISYEQYF; CDR3nt: TGCGCCAGCAGCAACCGGGACAGGAGAAATAGAATCTCCTACGAGCAGTACTTC
d_gene: -; v_gene: TRBV10-1; abundance: -; j_gene: TRBJ2-2; CDR3aa: CASSEPERAGELFF; CDR3nt: TGCGCCAGCAGTGAGCCGGAGCGGGCCGGGGAGCTGTTTTTT
d_gene: TRBD1; v_gene: TRBV5-4; abundance: -; j_gene: TRBJ1-5; CDR3aa: CASSSSGQSPSNQPQHF; CDR3nt: TGTGCCAGCAGCTCGTCGGGACAGTCGCCTAGCAATCAGCCCCAGCATTTT
d_gene: TRBD1; v_gene: TRBV9; abundance: -; j_gene: TRBJ1-2; CDR3aa: CASSVGVQGQGAGKNYGYTF; CDR3nt: TGTGCCAGCAGCGTAGGTGTACAGGGACAGGGGGCAGGGAAAAACTATGGCTACACCTTC
d_gene: -; v_gene: TRBV30; abundance: -; j_gene: TRBJ1-1; CDR3aa: CAWSSYSRQFQSEAFF; CDR3nt: TGTGCCTGGAGTAGTTACTCTCGACAGTTTCAGTCTGAAGCTTTCTTT
d_gene: TRBD2; v_gene: TRBV4-2; abundance: -; j_gene: TRBJ2-5; CDR3aa: CASSQDRKGTSGGAYPQETQYF; CDR3nt: TGTGCCAGCAGCCAAGATCGAAAAGGAACTAGCGGGGGGGCTTATCCCCAAGAGACCCAGTACTTC
d_gene: TRBD2; v_gene: TRBV28; abundance: -; j_gene: TRBJ2-6; CDR3aa: CATLREGHYSGANVLTF; CDR3nt: TGTGCCACCCTAAGGGAGGGGCATTACTCTGGGGCCAACGTCCTGACTTTC
d_gene: -; v_gene: TRBV6-5; abundance: -; j_gene: TRBJ1-3; CDR3aa: CASSYSGSSGNTIYF; CDR3nt: TGTGCCAGCAGTTACTCGGGCAGCTCTGGAAACACCATATATTTT
d_gene: TRBD1; v_gene: TRBV19; abundance: -; j_gene: TRBJ2-1; CDR3aa: CASSTGTGRVGEQFF; CDR3nt: TGTGCCAGTAGTACAGGGACAGGGAGGGTTGGGGAGCAGTTCTTC
d_gene: TRBD1; v_gene: TRBV9; abundance: -; j_gene: TRBJ2-3; CDR3aa: CASSLTGFTDTQYF; CDR3nt: TGTGCCAGCAGCCTGACAGGGTTCACAGATACGCAGTATTTT
d_gene: TRBD2; v_gene: TRBV5-8; abundance: -; j_gene: TRBJ2-3; CDR3aa: CASSHGLAVMLGTDTQYF; CDR3nt: TGTGCCAGCAGCCACGGACTAGCGGTCATGCTTGGCACAGATACGCAGTATTTT
d_gene: -; v_gene: TRBV3-1/TRBV3-2; abundance: -; j_gene: TRBJ1-5; CDR3aa: CASSRNGGNQPQHF; CDR3nt: TGTGCCAGCAGCCGGAACGGGGGCAATCAGCCCCAGCATTTT
d_gene: TRBD1; v_gene: TRBV30; abundance: -; j_gene: TRBJ1-1; CDR3aa: CAWSDQQGMNTEAFF; CDR3nt: TGTGCCTGGAGTGATCAACAGGGGATGAACACTGAAGCTTTCTTT
d_gene: TRBD1; v_gene: TRBV11-3; abundance: -; j_gene: TRBJ1-1; CDR3aa: CASSLDTGGVATEAFF; CDR3nt: TGTGCCAGCAGCTTAGACACAGGGGGGGTGGCCACTGAAGCTTTCTTT
d_gene: -; v_gene: TRBV30; abundance: -; j_gene: TRBJ2-2; CDR3aa: CAWSKLKPGELFF; CDR3nt: TGTGCCTGGAGTAAACTAAAACCCGGGGAGCTGTTTTTT
d_gene: -; v_gene: TRBV15; abundance: -; j_gene: TRBJ1-1; CDR3aa: CATSRDTANTEAFF; CDR3nt: TGTGCCACCAGCAGAGATACAGCGAACACTGAAGCTTTCTTT
d_gene: -; v_gene: TRBV7-8; abundance: -; j_gene: TRBJ1-1; CDR3aa: CASSLLQMNTEAFF; CDR3nt: TGTGCCAGCAGCTTATTACAGATGAACACTGAAGCTTTCTTT
d_gene: TRBD1; v_gene: TRBV18; abundance: -; j_gene: TRBJ2-7; CDR3aa: CASSPLLGQGANEQYF; CDR3nt: TGTGCCAGCTCACCACTTTTGGGACAGGGGGCGAACGAGCAGTACTTC
d_gene: -; v_gene: TRBV9; abundance: -; j_gene: TRBJ1-6; CDR3aa: CASSVDGSYNSPLHF; CDR3nt: TGTGCCAGCAGCGTAGACGGCTCCTATAATTCACCCCTCCACTTT
d_gene: TRBD1; v_gene: TRBV14; abundance: -; j_gene: TRBJ2-2; CDR3aa: CASSQRDRGDTGELFF; CDR3nt: TGTGCCAGCAGCCAACGGGACAGGGGGGACACCGGGGAGCTGTTTTTT
d_gene: -; v_gene: TRBV6-5; abundance: -; j_gene: TRBJ1-5; CDR3aa: CASSKTASNQPQHF; CDR3nt: TGTGCCAGCAGCAAGACAGCTAGCAATCAGCCCCAGCATTTT
d_gene: -; v_gene: TRBV5-1; abundance: few; j_gene: TRBJ1-5; CDR3aa: CASSLNGGEYQPQHF; CDR3nt: TGCGCCAGCAGCTTGAACGGGGGGGAGTATCAGCCCCAGCATTTT
d_gene: -; v_gene: TRBV9; abundance: -; j_gene: TRBJ2-2; CDR3aa: CASSEEEVGGYTGELFF; CDR3nt: TGTGCCAGCAGCGAGGAGGAGGTCGGCGGGTACACCGGGGAGCTGTTTTTT
d_gene: -; v_gene: TRBV10-1; abundance: -; j_gene: TRBJ2-2; CDR3aa: CASTPGQNTGELFF; CDR3nt: TGCGCCAGCACCCCGGGACAGAACACCGGGGAGCTGTTTTTT
d_gene: -; v_gene: TRBV6-6; abundance: -; j_gene: TRBJ2-7; CDR3aa: CASSVQYEQYF; CDR3nt: TGTGCCAGCAGTGTTCAATACGAGCAGTACTTC
d_gene: -; v_gene: TRBV7-9; abundance: -; j_gene: TRBJ2-7; CDR3aa: CASSLAAPSRNFYEQYF; CDR3nt: TGTGCCAGCAGCTTAGCGGCGCCTAGCAGGAACTTCTACGAGCAGTACTTC
d_gene: -; v_gene: TRBV3-1/TRBV3-2; abundance: -; j_gene: TRBJ2-7; CDR3aa: CASSHSTGVDYEQYF; CDR3nt: TGTGCCAGCAGCCACTCTACGGGGGTAGACTACGAGCAGTACTTC
d_gene: -; v_gene: TRBV5-1; abundance: -; j_gene: TRBJ2-1; CDR3aa: CASSLVSGNEQFF; CDR3nt: TGCGCCAGCAGCTTGGTCAGTGGTAATGAGCAGTTCTTC
d_gene: TRBD2; v_gene: TRBV6-5; abundance: -; j_gene: TRBJ2-1; CDR3aa: CASTRARGGYNEQFF; CDR3nt: TGTGCCAGCACCCGAGCGCGGGGGGGATACAATGAGCAGTTCTTC
d_gene: -; v_gene: TRBV11-3; abundance: once; j_gene: TRBJ1-1; CDR3aa: CASSNLGGGMSEAFF; CDR3nt: TGTGCCAGCAGCAATCTCGGCGGGGGGATGAGTGAAGCTTTCTTT
d_gene: -; v_gene: TRBV11-2; abundance: -; j_gene: TRBJ1-2; CDR3aa: CATVGANYGYTF; CDR3nt: TGTGCCACCGTGGGGGCCAACTATGGCTACACCTTC
d_gene: -; v_gene: TRBV27; abundance: -; j_gene: TRBJ1-1; CDR3aa: CASSSMNTEAFF; CDR3nt: TGTGCCAGCAGTTCAATGAACACTGAAGCTTTCTTT
d_gene: -; v_gene: TRBV5-1; abundance: -; j_gene: TRBJ2-7; CDR3aa: CASSLMAGEQYF; CDR3nt: TGCGCCAGCAGCTTAATGGCGGGCGAGCAGTACTTC
d_gene: TRBD2; v_gene: TRBV3-1/TRBV3-2; abundance: -; j_gene: TRBJ2-5; CDR3aa: CASSRGLADRQETQYF; CDR3nt: TGTGCCAGCAGCCGTGGACTAGCGGATAGACAAGAGACCCAGTACTTC
d_gene: TRBD2; v_gene: TRBV13; abundance: -; j_gene: TRBJ2-1; CDR3aa: CASSSEYRAGGNEQFF; CDR3nt: TGTGCCAGCAGTAGCGAGTATAGGGCGGGGGGGAATGAGCAGTTCTTC
d_gene: -; v_gene: TRBV6-5; abundance: -; j_gene: TRBJ2-5; CDR3aa: CASSTGWGVQETQYF; CDR3nt: TGTGCCAGCAGTACGGGGTGGGGGGTCCAAGAGACCCAGTACTTC
d_gene: -; v_gene: TRBV10-3; abundance: -; j_gene: TRBJ2-7; CDR3aa: CAISGVASDEQYF; CDR3nt: TGTGCCATCAGTGGGGTGGCTAGCGACGAGCAGTACTTC
d_gene: -; v_gene: TRBV4-3; abundance: -; j_gene: TRBJ2-1; CDR3aa: CASSRARGGLSSYNEQFF; CDR3nt: TGCGCCAGCAGCCGAGCGAGGGGGGGCTTATCCTCCTACAATGAGCAGTTCTTC
d_gene: -; v_gene: TRBV23-1; abundance: -; j_gene: TRBJ2-1; CDR3aa: CASSCGVPWQPCWYNEQFF; CDR3nt: TGCGCCAGCAGCTGCGGGGTTCCTTGGCAGCCCTGTTGGTACAATGAGCAGTTCTTC
d_gene: -; v_gene: TRBV7-8; abundance: -; j_gene: TRBJ2-2; CDR3aa: CASINIHGVGGELFF; CDR3nt: TGTGCCAGCATCAACATTCACGGGGTGGGCGGGGAGCTGTTTTTT
d_gene: -; v_gene: TRBV5-8; abundance: -; j_gene: TRBJ1-2; CDR3aa: CASSLAIRANYGYTF; CDR3nt: TGTGCCAGCAGCTTGGCCATCCGGGCTAACTATGGCTACACCTTC
d_gene: -; v_gene: TRBV7-2; abundance: -; j_gene: TRBJ2-7; CDR3aa: CASSVNSLTPYEQYF; CDR3nt: TGTGCCAGCAGCGTAAATAGCCTTACCCCCTACGAGCAGTACTTC
d_gene: TRBD2; v_gene: TRBV6-5; abundance: -; j_gene: TRBJ2-3; CDR3aa: CASSYETSGTDTQYF; CDR3nt: TGTGCCAGCAGTTACGAAACTAGCGGCACAGATACGCAGTATTTT
d_gene: TRBD2; v_gene: TRBV3-1/TRBV3-2; abundance: -; j_gene: TRBJ2-5; CDR3aa: CASSQDWASGGEYF; CDR3nt: TGTGCCAGCAGCCAAGATTGGGCTAGCGGGGGGGAGTACTTC
d_gene: -; v_gene: TRBV4-1; abundance: once; j_gene: TRBJ1-2; CDR3aa: CASSQAGEGGYGYTF; CDR3nt: TGCGCCAGCAGCCAAGCGGGGGAAGGTGGCTATGGCTACACCTTC
d_gene: -; v_gene: TRBV27; abundance: -; j_gene: TRBJ2-1; CDR3aa: CASSLRTPSSYNEQFF; CDR3nt: TGTGCCAGCAGTTTACGGACACCGAGCTCCTACAATGAGCAGTTCTTC
d_gene: -; v_gene: TRBV5-1; abundance: -; j_gene: TRBJ1-6; CDR3aa: CASSFRDSGDSPLHF; CDR3nt: TGCGCCAGCAGCTTCCGCGATTCGGGGGATTCACCCCTCCACTTT
d_gene: -; v_gene: TRBV25-1; abundance: -; j_gene: TRBJ1-2; CDR3aa: CASSQGQAGGYTF; CDR3nt: TGTGCCAGCAGTCAGGGGCAGGCAGGGGGCTACACCTTC
d_gene: -; v_gene: TRBV18; abundance: -; j_gene: TRBJ1-1; CDR3aa: CASSPYEGSEAFF; CDR3nt: TGTGCCAGCTCACCTTACGAAGGGAGTGAAGCTTTCTTT
d_gene: -; v_gene: TRBV6-5; abundance: -; j_gene: TRBJ2-2; CDR3aa: CASNPGPSNTGELFF; CDR3nt: TGTGCCAGCAACCCGGGTCCCTCGAACACCGGGGAGCTGTTTTTT
d_gene: TRBD1; v_gene: TRBV5-1; abundance: -; j_gene: TRBJ1-3; CDR3aa: CASSLPGQGNTIYF; CDR3nt: TGCGCCAGCAGCCTACCGGGACAGGGAAACACCATATATTTT
d_gene: -; v_gene: TRBV29-1; abundance: -; j_gene: TRBJ2-7; CDR3aa: CSVAQASDSGQYF; CDR3nt: TGCAGCGTTGCCCAGGCGAGTGATAGCGGGCAGTACTTC
d_gene: TRBD2; v_gene: TRBV5-5; abundance: -; j_gene: TRBJ2-3; CDR3aa: CASSFGLAGQGDTQYF; CDR3nt: TGTGCCAGCAGCTTCGGACTAGCGGGGCAGGGAGATACGCAGTATTTT
d_gene: -; v_gene: TRBV24-1; abundance: -; j_gene: TRBJ1-1; CDR3aa: CATSQGKGTEAFF; CDR3nt: TGTGCCACCAGTCAGGGGAAGGGAACTGAAGCTTTCTTT
d_gene: TRBD1; v_gene: TRBV7-2; abundance: -; j_gene: TRBJ2-7; CDR3aa: CASSSSGQGAYEQYF; CDR3nt: TGTGCCAGCAGCAGCTCGGGACAGGGGGCCTACGAGCAGTACTTC
d_gene: TRBD1; v_gene: TRBV19; abundance: -; j_gene: TRBJ1-3; CDR3aa: CASSTTLNRGSGNTIYF; CDR3nt: TGTGCCAGTAGTACAACCCTTAACAGGGGCTCTGGAAACACCATATATTTT
d_gene: TRBD1; v_gene: TRBV5-1; abundance: -; j_gene: TRBJ2-1; CDR3aa: CASSPWDSYNEQFF; CDR3nt: TGCGCCAGCAGCCCCTGGGACAGCTACAATGAGCAGTTCTTC
d_gene: TRBD1; v_gene: TRBV10-2; abundance: -; j_gene: TRBJ1-5; CDR3aa: CASRRGLEGNQPQHF; CDR3nt: TGCGCCAGCAGAAGGGGGCTCGAGGGCAATCAGCCCCAGCATTTT